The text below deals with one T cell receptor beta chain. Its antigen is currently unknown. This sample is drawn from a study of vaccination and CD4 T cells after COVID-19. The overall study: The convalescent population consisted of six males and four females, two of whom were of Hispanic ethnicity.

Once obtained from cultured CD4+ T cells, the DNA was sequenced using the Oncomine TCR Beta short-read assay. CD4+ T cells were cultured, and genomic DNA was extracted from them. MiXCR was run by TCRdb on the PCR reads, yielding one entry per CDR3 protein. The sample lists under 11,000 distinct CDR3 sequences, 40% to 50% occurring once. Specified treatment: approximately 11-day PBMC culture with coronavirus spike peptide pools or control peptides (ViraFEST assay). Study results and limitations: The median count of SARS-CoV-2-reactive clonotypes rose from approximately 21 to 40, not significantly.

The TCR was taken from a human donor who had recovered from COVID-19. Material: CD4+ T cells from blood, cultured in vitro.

CDR3 sequence (DNA): TGCGCCAGCAGCCAAGGCCCCCTGGTTCGGGACAATCAGCCCCAGCATTTT. It codes for CASSQGPLVRDNQPQHF. V is TRBV4-1 and J is TRBJ1-5; the D is unclear. This CDR3 is 17 amino acids long. The ends were cut back, 1 base at V and 3 bases at J, with 16 bases in the middle. Germline lookup yields CDR1 MGHRA and CDR2 YSYEKL.